The 5 T cell receptor beta chains listed next were all sequenced from one sample in a study of blood T cell repertoires in COVID-19 (dated by TCRdb to 2020 to 2022). Library prep was done by the immunoSEQ multiplex PCR assay. Not all clones reach the TCRdb copy of this immuneACCESS table, which keeps in-frame sequences only. Checked studies attribute under half of the gap to unresolved V genes and leave the rest unexplained. For this sample there are fewer than 70,000 clones; around 83% appear just once. Clones ranked in the top ten supply 5.6% of the sample. Sequencing was done on a sample of peripheral blood. The source is a woman aged 60-75 years with acute or convalescent COVID-19.

V usage is TRBV4-1 and J usage is TRBJ2-5; TRBD1 matches at 8 bases. The CDR3 covers 17 residues. The V gene's germline CDR1 is MGHRA and CDR2 YSYEKL. V shed 4 bases and J 2 bases; nucleotides not matched to a gene: 12. This CDR3 is CASSLDPGQAGQETQYF. For the CDR3, the DNA is TGCGCCAGCAGCCTTGATCCGGGACAGGCAGGACAAGAGACCCAGTACTTC.

This clone was detected a few times. The chain is built from TRBV30 and TRBJ1-1, with TRBD1 matching 9 bases. This CDR3 comprises 16 residues. Looked up from germline, CDR1 is GTSNPN and CDR2 is SVGIG (reference sequence). The V and J ends lost 1 base and 5 bases, in that order; junction bases with no gene match: 11. This CDR3 is CAWSGARTGANTEAFF. The CDR3 nucleotides read TGTGCCTGGAGTGGCGCCCGGACAGGGGCGAATACTGAAGCTTTCTTT.

DNA of the CDR3: TGTGCCAGAAGCTTGGGCGGGAAGGCCGAGACCCAGTACTTC. Amino acid sequence: CARSLGGKAETQYF. The rearrangement links TRBV5-3 to TRBJ2-5; a possible D gene is TRBD2 (6 bases). TRBV5-3 is classed as an ORF, of uncertain function. The V and J ends lost 0 bases and 5 bases respectively, with 11 bases between them. This CDR3 spans 14 amino acids.

This clone was seen once. The chain carries TRBV5-6 and TRBJ1-1; no clear D. The CDR3 contains 18 residues. V lost 2 bases, J lost 1 base, and 21 bases lay in between. The germline V gene encodes CDR1 SGHDT and CDR2 YYEEEE. As DNA, the CDR3 is TGTGCCAGCAGCTTATCCGCGAGGGCGGCTTGGAGGAACACTGAAGCTTTCTTT. It yields the protein CASSLSARAAWRNTEAFF.

The chain employs TRBV9 and TRBJ1-3; 8 bases align to TRBD1. Germline V gene data show CDR1 as SGDLS and CDR2 as YYNGEE. The CDR3 extends over 17 amino acids. With 3 bases clipped from V and 0 bases from J, the junction kept 8 bases outside the gene matches. This CDR3 reads CASSESGQVGSGNTIYF. The CDR3 DNA is TGTGCCAGCAGCGAATCGGGACAGGTTGGCTCTGGAAACACCATATATTTT.